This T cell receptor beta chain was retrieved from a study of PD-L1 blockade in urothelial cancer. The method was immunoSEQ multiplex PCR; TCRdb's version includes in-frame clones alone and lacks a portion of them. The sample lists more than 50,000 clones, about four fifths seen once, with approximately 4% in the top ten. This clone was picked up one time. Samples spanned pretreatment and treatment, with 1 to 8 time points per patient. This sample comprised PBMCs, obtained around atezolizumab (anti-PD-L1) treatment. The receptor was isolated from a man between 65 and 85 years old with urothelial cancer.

CDR3 nucleotide sequence: TGCGCCAGCAGCTTCACAGGGACCCCAACCTACGAGCAGTACTTC. Translating gives CASSFTGTPTYEQYF. This rearrangement joins TRBV5-1 to TRBJ2-7, with D perhaps TRBD1 (6 bases). In germline, CDR1 is SGHRS, CDR2 YFSETQ. The CDR3 is made up of 15 amino acids. Deletions cut 2 bases from V and 2 bases from J, with 14 bases between.